A single sample gave rise to the 32 T cell receptor beta chains below, sequenced in a study of blood T cells in healthy people across ages (dated by TCRdb to 2014 to 2015). Receptor libraries were prepared by 5' RACE. A second PCR of about 6 to 12 cycles was run with a J-beta primer mix and a sample-barcoded 5' primer. The raw public reads went through TCRdb reprocessing: fastp at Q25, MiXCR clone calling, in-frame beta chains kept. Every entry covers one CDR3 protein and lists the most common genes and DNA from its rows. In all, the sample holds approximately 2,000,000 distinct CDR3 sequences, and approximately 40% of those were seen once. The ten largest clones capture under 30% of the sample. The sequenced sample consisted of blood. The receptors were gathered from a human donor in good health.

The sample holds a few counts of this clonotype. This chain joins TRBV7-2 and TRBJ2-1; D remains ambiguous. Germline V gives CDR1 SGHTA, CDR2 FQGNSA. The CDR3 has 15 amino acids. V dropped 3 bases and J dropped 3 bases, with 12 bases sitting between them. This CDR3 is CASSFRRPIYNEQFF. In DNA, the CDR3 is TGTGCCAGCAGCTTTCGTCGACCTATCTACAATGAGCAGTTCTTC.

This clonotype was seen once. Germline is not matched at one junction end, which may reflect a read error. The chain joins TRBV7-6 to TRBJ1-1; D possibly corresponds to TRBD1 (5 bases). The V gene's germline CDR1 is SGHVS and CDR2 FNYEAQ. The length of the CDR3 is 16 residues. Written as DNA, the CDR3 is TGTGCCAGCAGTTTACCAGGCGGACGGACAAACACTGTAGCTTTCTTT. The encoded protein is CASSLPGGRTNTVAFF.

This chain joins TRBV28 and TRBJ1-1; D is perhaps TRBD1 (5 bases). The ends were cut back, 6 bases at V and 7 bases at J, with 9 bases in the middle. Looked up from germline, CDR1 is MDHEN and CDR2 is SYDVKM. The CDR3 is 11 amino acids. CDR3 in amino acids: CASRSQGEAFF. DNA of the CDR3: TGTGCCAGCAGATCTCAGGGTGAAGCTTTCTTT.

This clonotype came up a few times. V usage is TRBV20-1 and J usage is TRBJ1-5, with 7 positions matching TRBD1. Germline-derived CDR1 and CDR2 are DFQATT and SNEGSKA (reference sequence). The CDR3 has 13 amino acids. V shed 6 bases, J shed 3 bases, and the junction held 5 bases outside the gene matches. CDR3 loop: CSAGDSYNQPQHF. In DNA, the CDR3 is TGCAGTGCGGGGGACAGTTACAATCAGCCCCAGCATTTT.

The chain has TRBV7-2 and TRBJ1-2, with 8 bases fitting TRBD1. V lost 1 base and J lost 8; bases outside the gene matches: 6. This CDR3 spans 14 amino acids. Germline V gives CDR1 SGHTA, CDR2 FQGNSA. In DNA form, the CDR3 reads TGTGCCAGCAGCTTAGTACCAGGGGGCGTAGGCTACACCTTC. Amino acid sequence: CASSLVPGGVGYTF. Combining the CDR3 with reference TRBV7-2 and TRBJ1-2 gives the whole variable domain GAGVSQSPSNKVTEKGKDVELRCDPISGHTALYWYRQSLGQGLEFLIYFQGNSAPDKSGLPSDRFSAERTGGSVSTLTIQRTQQEDSAVYLCASSLVPGGVGYTFGSGTRLTVV.

J is TRBJ1-1 and V is TRBV20-1; 7 bases map to TRBD1. The CDR3 sequence is 15 residues long. The V and J ends lost 1 base and 1 base, in that order; junction bases with no gene match: 6. Germline V gene data show CDR1 as DFQATT and CDR2 as SNEGSKA (reference sequence). The chain's CDR3 is CSARAERQGNTEAFF. The CDR3 DNA reads TGCAGTGCTAGAGCCGAAAGACAGGGGAACACTGAAGCTTTCTTT.

The rearrangement uses TRBV7-6 and TRBJ1-2; D gene uncertain. The V end was cut by 4 bases, the J end by 6 bases, with 18 bases between. CDR1 and CDR2 from the germline V gene are SGHVS and FNYEAQ. This CDR3 is built from 15 residues. The CDR3, as DNA: TGTGCCAGCAGCTCTCCGGGATACCCTTCTGATGGCTACACCTTC. Translated, it gives CASSSPGYPSDGYTF.

Concerning this clonotype: Germline is not matched at one junction end, which may reflect a read error. The chain couples TRBV12-3 or TRBV12-4 to TRBJ1-5; D might be TRBD1 (5 bases). The CDR3 has 14 residues. The DNA of the CDR3 is TGTGTCAGCAGTTTCGGGGTGGGGGGACAGCCCCAGCATTTT. Translated: CVSSFGVGGQPQHF.

V and J are TRBV5-6 and TRBJ2-7; 10 bases are shared with TRBD1. The last part of the DNA fits TRBJ2-5 better; the J call may be wrong. Germline loops: CDR1 SGHDT, CDR2 YYEEEE. The CDR3 loop spans 16 amino acids. The CDR3: CASRPVGTGVEETQYF. DNA for the CDR3: TGTGCCAGCAGACCGGTCGGGACAGGGGTTGAAGAGACCCAGTACTTC.

The rearrangement joins TRBV18 to TRBJ1-4, with D possibly being TRBD1 (6 bases). V lost 6 bases and J lost 8, with 16 bases in between. Per germline, CDR1 KGHSH and CDR2 LQKENI. This CDR3 comprises 14 residues. CDR3 region: CASSTVRGEEKLFF. As DNA, the CDR3 is TGTGCCAGCTCCACGGTCAGGGGAGAAGAAAAACTGTTTTTT.

This clonotype was counted once. V and J are TRBV4-3 and TRBJ2-3, with no clear D. This CDR3 has 16 residues. Germline CDR1 and CDR2: LGHNA and YSLEER. Trimming removed 0 bases at V and 0 bases at J, with 10 bases between. CDR3 sequence (DNA): TGCGCCAGCAGCCAAGAGGCCTTCCCTAGCACAGATACGCAGTATTTT. Amino acids: CASSQEAFPSTDTQYF.

This chain links TRBV27 with TRBJ1-1, with D possibly TRBD1 on 6 matching bases. This CDR3 contains 14 residues. V was clipped by 3 bases and J by 3 bases, with 11 bases between them. Germline-derived CDR1 and CDR2 are MNHEY and SMNVEV (reference sequence). DNA of the CDR3: TGTGCCAGCAGTTTTGAGGAGGGGGACACTGAAGCTTTCTTT. Its translation: CASSFEEGDTEAFF.

V and J are TRBV7-9 and TRBJ2-7; 7 bases match TRBD1. The CDR3 has 14 residues. V was pared by 5 bases and J by 3 bases, with 7 bases of the junction left unmatched. The germline V gene has CDR1 SEHNR and CDR2 FQNEAQ (reference sequence). The CDR3 nucleotides are TGTGCCAGCAGCCGCCAGACAGGGAGCTACGAGCAGTACTTC. This translates into CASSRQTGSYEQYF.

This chain joins TRBV3-1 and TRBJ2-4; D uncertain. The DNA end lines up better with TRBJ2-5; the J call may be wrong. This CDR3 comprises 13 residues. In germline, CDR1 is LGHDT, CDR2 YNNKEL (reference sequence). The CDR3 is CASSHGAWETQYF. The CDR3 DNA reads as TGTGCCAGCAGCCACGGAGCCTGGGAGACCCAGTACTTC.

The rearrangement uses TRBV2 and TRBJ2-1; 14 bases are a match to TRBD2. The V and J ends lost 3 bases and 10 bases, in that order; junction bases with no gene match: 11. In germline, CDR1 is SNHLY, CDR2 FYNNEI. The CDR3 contains 17 residues. Written as DNA, the CDR3 is TGTGCCAGCAGTGACCCCGGGACTAGCGGGGGAGCCTACGAGCAGTTCTTC. It yields the protein CASSDPGTSGGAYEQFF.

This sequence joins TRBV20-1 and TRBJ1-1; possible D gene TRBD1, 5 bases. The CDR3 totals 13 residues. V shed 1 base and J shed 5 bases, with 11 bases lying between them. Germline loops: CDR1 DFQATT, CDR2 SNEGSKA (reference sequence). CDR3 sequence: CSARVRDETEAFF. The CDR3 coding sequence is TGCAGTGCTAGAGTTAGGGACGAGACTGAAGCTTTCTTT.

The rearrangement links TRBV6-5 to TRBJ2-7; D gene unclear. V shed 0 bases and J shed 1 base, with 7 bases lying between them. Germline CDR1 reads MNHEY; CDR2 reads SVGAGI. There are 14 residues in the CDR3. The CDR3 DNA follows: TGTGCCAGCAGTTACTCGACCCAGTCCTACGAGCAGTACTTC. Its translation: CASSYSTQSYEQYF.

This clonotype was recorded at least ten times. The rearrangement joins TRBV29-1 to TRBJ1-4, with 9 bases identical to TRBD1. Germline-derived CDR1 and CDR2 are SQVTM and ANQGSEA. The CDR3 has 13 residues. Unmatched junction bases numbered 6, after V lost 7 bases and J lost 6 bases. CDR3 bases: TGCAGCGCACAGGACAGGGGCTATGAAAAACTGTTTTTT. This encodes CSAQDRGYEKLFF.

In DNA, the CDR3 is TGTGCCAGCAGTTTAGGAAGAGCGGGGTCACAAGAGACCCAGTACTTC. Protein product: CASSLGRAGSQETQYF. The rearrangement links TRBV28 to TRBJ2-7; 7 bases line up with TRBD2. Matching the DNA end better, TRBJ2-5 makes the J call doubtful. This CDR3 comprises 16 residues. Germline loops: CDR1 MDHEN, CDR2 SYDVKM.

A few counts support this clonotype. The rearrangement joins TRBV5-1 to TRBJ2-7, with 7 nucleotides matching TRBD2. The germline CDR1 and CDR2 sequences are SGHRS and YFSETQ. The CDR3 covers 15 residues. V lost 4 bases and J lost 2; bases outside the gene matches: 9. CDR3 nucleotides: TGCGCCAGCAGCCCAGGACTAGTAGCCACCTACGAGCAGTACTTC. Protein sequence: CASSPGLVATYEQYF.

The chain employs TRBV6-6 and TRBJ1-5; no clear D. The CDR3 extends over 13 amino acids. The germline V gene encodes CDR1 MNHNY and CDR2 SVGAGI (reference sequence). Trimming left V 2 bases short and J 5 bases short, with 7 bases between. CDR3 amino acids: CASSYDEDQPQHF. Written as DNA, the CDR3 is TGTGCCAGCAGTTACGATGAGGATCAGCCCCAGCATTTT.

This clonotype turned up a few times. The J gene is TRBJ2-5, the V gene TRBV3-1; possible D gene TRBD1, 6 bases. The CDR3 has 15 residues. Germline V lookup: CDR1 LGHDT, CDR2 YNNKEL (reference sequence). Trimming removed 4 bases at V and 11 bases at J, with 23 bases between. CDR3 nucleotides: TGTGCCAGCAGCCCTTTTCAGACAGGATTGGGGGAGCAGTACTTC. Residues: CASSPFQTGLGEQYF.

The table lists this clonotype with a count of one. The chain is built from TRBV12-3 or TRBV12-4 and TRBJ1-2; D might be TRBD1 (5 bases). V lost 4 bases and J lost 4, with 22 bases in between. CDR3 length: 17 residues. The CDR3 region is CASSSPRGARRSYGYTF. CDR3 DNA sequence: TGTGCCAGCAGTTCTCCCCGTGGGGCCCGACGGAGCTATGGCTACACCTTC.

V gene TRBV20-1 combines with J gene TRBJ1-6; D remains ambiguous. V was shortened by 3 bases and J by 7 bases, with 10 bases between the two germline ends. This CDR3 is 13 amino acids long. Germline V lookup: CDR1 DFQATT, CDR2 SNEGSKA (reference sequence). The CDR3 DNA reads as TGCAGTGCTAGTTGGCAGTCCAATTCACCCCTCCACTTT. This encodes CSASWQSNSPLHF.

This clonotype was counted only a few times. The V gene is TRBV7-2, the J gene TRBJ1-1, with D possibly being TRBD1 (5 bases). V shed 5 bases and J shed 2 bases, with 15 bases lying between them. CDR3 length: 15 amino acids. Germline CDR1 and CDR2: SGHTA and FQGNSA. The CDR3 DNA sequence: TGTGCCAGCAGCCTCCACCCCAGGGCTAACACTGAAGCTTTCTTT. Encoded protein: CASSLHPRANTEAFF.

The chain employs TRBV3-1 and TRBJ2-1; 7 bases are a match to TRBD1. From germline, CDR1 is LGHDT and CDR2 YNNKEL (reference sequence). The CDR3 is 16 amino acids. J gave up 4 bases and V 7 bases, and 13 bases lay outside the gene matches. The CDR3 DNA reads TGTGCCAGCACCTTTTCGACAGGGACCCCTTACAATGAGCAGTTCTTC. This gives the protein CASTFSTGTPYNEQFF.

A word on this clonotype: An end of the junction does not agree with germline; a read error may underlie this. The chain has TRBV5-6 and TRBJ1-4, with D tentatively TRBD1 (5 bases). Germline V gene lookup returns CDR1 SGHDT and CDR2 YYEEEE. The CDR3 length is 13 residues. The CDR3 loop is CAGSLGHYEKLFF. Here the CDR3 DNA reads TGTGCCGGCAGCTTGGGGCATTATGAAAAACTGTTTTTT.

J is TRBJ2-4 and V is TRBV2, with a weak D call TRBD1 (6 bases). CDR3 length: 14 amino acids. The germline gives CDR1 SNHLY, CDR2 FYNNEI. With 9 bases removed from V and 0 bases from J, the gap between germline ends came to 12 bases. CDR3 coding DNA: TGTGCCAGTAAGGGGGTTGGAGCCAAAAACATTCAGTACTTC. This encodes CASKGVGAKNIQYF.

The chain links TRBV4-3 to TRBJ2-2; D unresolved. This CDR3 region has 14 residues. The V and J ends lost 0 bases and 7 bases respectively, with 9 bases between them. Germline V gives CDR1 LGHNA, CDR2 YSLEER. CDR3 protein: CASSQDQWDGELFF. The CDR3 region has the DNA TGCGCCAGCAGCCAAGATCAGTGGGACGGGGAGCTGTTTTTT.

This clonotype was counted between two and nine times. The gene calls are TRBV20-1 and TRBJ2-3; D might be TRBD2 (6 bases). The length of the CDR3 is 11 residues. Germline V gene lookup returns CDR1 DFQATT and CDR2 SNEGSKA (reference sequence). CDR3 in DNA: TGCGGCGGGGAGACCACAGATACGCAGTATTTT. Protein sequence: CGGETTDTQYF.

This clonotype appeared a few times. At one end the junction does not follow the germline gene, possibly because of a read error. This sequence joins TRBV3-1 and TRBJ2-3; 8 bases line up with TRBD2. CDR3 length: 15 residues. The germline gives CDR1 LGHDT, CDR2 YNNKEL (reference sequence). The CDR3 region has the DNA TGCGCCAGCAGCCAAGGTAATAGCGGGGAAGTTACGCAGTATTTT. Protein sequence: CASSQGNSGEVTQYF.

This chain uses TRBV7-9 with TRBJ2-5; 8 nucleotides align to TRBD2. The V gene's germline CDR1 is SEHNR and CDR2 FQNEAQ (reference sequence). The CDR3 consists of 11 residues. J gave up 13 bases and V 3 bases, and 4 bases lay outside the gene matches. CDR3 nucleotides: TGTGCCAGCAGCTTGGCGGGGGGTTGGTACTTC. Its translation: CASSLAGGWYF. Combining the CDR3 with reference TRBV7-9 and TRBJ2-5 gives the whole variable domain DTGVSQNPRHKITKRGQNVTFRCDPISEHNRLYWYRQTLGQGPEFLTYFQNEAQLEKSRLLSDRFSAERPKGSFSTLEIQRTEQGDSAMYLCASSLAGGWYFGPGTRLLVL.